Detailed here is one T cell receptor (beta chain). What antigen it recognizes has not been identified. The input lacks base qualities; no much larger clone sits a single base away. The data are from a study of T cell repertoires in breast cancer (dated by TCRdb to 2015 to 2016). At the level of the whole study: Tumors, lymph nodes and peripheral blood lymphocytes from breast cancer patients were profiled in the study, along with peripheral blood from healthy control donors. Tumor-free lymph nodes were processed with no enzymatic digestion, and blood samples were separated using Ficoll. On average, sequencing produced around 500,000 sequences per sample, which came to approximately 10 reads per input cell. Nine healthy donors, of an age range similar to that of the patients, were included as controls. The majority of the roughly 22 patient tumors analyzed for shared TCRs were ER+/PR+. Tumors and tumor-involved lymph nodes were minced and digested with Liberase and DNase, then filtered through 70-um and 40-um filters. Because breast cancer has a low mutational burden and rarely has common mutations, the study reasoned that TCRs shared between breast cancer patients would target shared antigens.

Trimmed from V: 4 bases; trimmed from J: 11 bases; junction bases lacking a gene match: 7. CDR1 and CDR2 are drawn from the germline V gene (reference sequence): LGHDT, YNNKEL. Spanning cysteine to phenylalanine, the CDR3 consists of 13 amino acids. Of the read, only the CDR3 DNA is kept; its 39 bases are in frame from base 1. The full study reports these points: Genuine antitumor clones may have been missed because singleton TCRs were discarded and only part of each tumor was sampled. Shared TCRs were encoded by various nucleotide sequences, which suggests selection and expansion based on antigen. Emulsion RT-PCR was regarded as qualitative rather than quantitative, because clone recovery was skewed by transcript abundance and primer differences. About fourfold more TCRs were shared with matched tumor repertoires by tumor-involved sentinel lymph nodes than by tumor-free nodes (around 7.7% versus 2%). Possible tumor specificity was suggested for roughly 20 TCR pairs that were shared across seven or more patient tumors yet rarely found in control blood. TRBV7 predominated among the shared TCRs, which could possibly reflect tumor recognition or a mispriming bias from eight TRBV7 primers.

To analyze paired alpha-beta TCRs of CD8+ T cells, the study used an expanded emulsion RT-PCR method with primers covering all TCR V genes. CD8+ T cells were isolated with a CD8 positive selection kit and incubated overnight in around 9.5 IU/mL IL-2 before emulsion RT-PCR. The library was prepared using emulsion pairing. Unpaired genes were suppressed by a second nested PCR with blocking oligos, after which a third nested PCR added Illumina adaptors and barcodes. Each emulsion RT-PCR master mix contained about 4,500-250,000 T cells, with C-region, Stepout and V-region primers. The Micellula Emulsion and Purification Kit was used to generate emulsions, and Qiagen OneStep RT-PCR reagents were used for RT-PCR. The pooled libraries were sequenced on an Illumina MiSeq using paired-end 2 x 250 reads. In the source study's methods: Read pairs were joined in Galaxy and clipped at the engineered overlap into separate alpha and beta files, and reads that were not clipped were discarded. Alpha-beta pairs were assigned with CompleteTCR, a MiTCR-based pipeline that links chains sharing read cluster identifiers using an R script. TCR sequences observed only once, about 1-3.3%, were removed as potential sequencing errors. TCRdb reran the public reads through fastp at Q25 and MiXCR, keeping productive beta chains. Under each unique CDR3 protein, matching rows form one entry showing the most common genes and DNA. TCRdb, not the authors, supplied the V and J calls. Within this sample are around 43,000 distinct CDR3 sequences, with about 50% of them counted one time only. The biggest ten clones account for around three fifths of the sample.

This sequence uses TRBV3-1 and TRBJ1-2; TRBD1 matches 10 bases in the middle. The receptor was isolated from a pool of human donors with breast cancer or a healthy control (not recorded which). Material for sequencing was CD8+ T cells. This receptor carries the CDR3 CASSRGSGQGYTF. The sequenced DNA: TGTGCCAGCAGCCGCGGATCGGGACAGGGGTACACCTTC. The reference TRBV3-1 and TRBJ1-2 proteins fill in what lies around the CDR3, so the full variable domain reads DTAVSQTPKYLVTQMGNDKSIKCEQNLGHDTMYWYKQDSKKFLKIMFSYNNKELIINETVPNRFSPKSPDKAHLNLHINSLELGDSAVYFCASSRGSGQGYTFGSGTRLTVV.